The clone carrying this T cell receptor beta chain showed up many times. Its antigen is currently unknown. This sample was taken from a study of human T cells and chemical hapten exposure. Study context: Sensitization applied 2% DPC to around 2 cm by around 2 cm of upper inner arm skin.

Study-wide points: Patch test score showed a positive correlation with PT1 expanded TCR counts. With regard to DPC sensitization, TCRs above 1 in 1000 frequency did not change.

TCRdb ran MiXCR on the RACE reads and lists one entry per CDR3 protein. The profile shows some 300,000 distinct CDR3 sequences, 5.5% of them singletons. Time point specified: pre-sensitization, week 0. Treatment indicated: therapeutic diphenylcyclopropenone sensitization with weekly scalp DPC. The study enrolled 18 to 70-year-old alopecia patients suitable for DPC. The material was whole blood, obtained in connection with sensitization to the hapten diphenylcyclopropenone (DPC). This sequence was found in a young woman with alopecia areata. Some clones in this sample may be carry-over from other donors' samples.

CDR3 in DNA: TGCAGTGCTAGGCAACACAGGCGAGGCAACACCATATATTTT. Its protein product is CSARQHRRGNTIYF. The rearrangement joins TRBV20-1 to TRBJ1-3, with D possibly matching TRBD1 (5 bases). The V gene lost 3 bases and the J gene lost 7 bases, with 16 bases spanning the gap. This CDR3 is built from 14 residues. Germline CDR1 reads DFQATT; CDR2 reads SNEGSKA (reference sequence).